At least ten counts were recorded for the clone carrying this TCR beta chain. Antigen unknown. The V and J ends lost 7 bases and 1 base respectively, with 10 bases between them. The length of the CDR3 is 14 residues. TCRdb reanalyzed the PCR reads with MiXCR. This table has over 35,000 clones, roughly 17% appearing once. This sample is part of a study of metastatic and nonmetastatic thyroid tumors. Study background: For malignant and benign thyroid patients, tumor or nodule tissue and blood were the sources whose repertoires were compared. Notes on the study in general: Significantly greater TCR beta diversity was reportedly found in malignant thyroid tumors than in benign nodules (in blood and tumor).

Thyroid surgery was preceded by no treatment in any patient. The sequence came from a female donor with papillary thyroid cancer or a benign thyroid nodule (not recorded which). Some clones in this sample may be carry-over from other donors' samples. The J gene is TRBJ1-4, the V gene TRBV12-3 or TRBV12-4; no firm D call. The sequenced material came from tumor tissue. In DNA, the CDR3 is TGTGCCAGCACCGAACTCGGAACTAATGAAAAACTGTTTTTT. Residues: CASTELGTNEKLFF.